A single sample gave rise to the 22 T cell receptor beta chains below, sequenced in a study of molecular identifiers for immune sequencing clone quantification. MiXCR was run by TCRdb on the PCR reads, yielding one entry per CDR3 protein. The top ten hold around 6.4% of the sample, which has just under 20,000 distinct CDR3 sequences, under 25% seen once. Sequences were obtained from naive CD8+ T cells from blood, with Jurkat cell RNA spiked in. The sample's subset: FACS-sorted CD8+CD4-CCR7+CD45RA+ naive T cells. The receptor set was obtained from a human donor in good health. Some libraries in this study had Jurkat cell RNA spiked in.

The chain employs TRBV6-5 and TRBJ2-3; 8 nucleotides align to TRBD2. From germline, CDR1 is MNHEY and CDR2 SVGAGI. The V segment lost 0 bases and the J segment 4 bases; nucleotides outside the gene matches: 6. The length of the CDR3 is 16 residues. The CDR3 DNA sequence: TGTGCCAGCAGTTACTCGAGCGGGAGTGGATCAGATACGCAGTATTTT. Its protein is CASSYSSGSGSDTQYF.

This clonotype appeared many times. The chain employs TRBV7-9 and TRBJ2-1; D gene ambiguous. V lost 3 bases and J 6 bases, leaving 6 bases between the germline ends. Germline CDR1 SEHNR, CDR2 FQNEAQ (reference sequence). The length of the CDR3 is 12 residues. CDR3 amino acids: CASSFSSNEQFF. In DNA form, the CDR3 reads TGTGCCAGCAGCTTTTCAAGCAATGAGCAGTTCTTC.

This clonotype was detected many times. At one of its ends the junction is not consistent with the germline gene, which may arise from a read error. DNA of the CDR3: TGTGTCAGCACCCCAACGTGGGTAGCGGGAGCCACCAGGGGGGATACGCAGTATTTT. Protein: CVSTPTWVAGATRGDTQYF. The chain couples TRBV28 to TRBJ2-3, with TRBD2 matching over 9 bases. Germline loops: CDR1 MDHEN, CDR2 SYDVKM. The CDR3 contains 19 residues.

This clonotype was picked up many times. This CDR3 reads CASSLDSGGLAEETQYF. CDR3 DNA sequence: TGCGCCAGCAGCTTGGATTCTGGTGGACTAGCGGAAGAGACCCAGTACTTC. The V call is TRBV5-1, the J call TRBJ2-5; 10 bases are shared with TRBD2. From germline, CDR1 is SGHRS and CDR2 YFSETQ. V lost 0 bases and J lost 3; bases outside the gene matches: 8. The CDR3 length is 17 residues. The complete variable domain, with remaining parts taken from reference TRBV5-1 and TRBJ2-5, reads KAGVTQTPRYLIKTRGQQVTLSCSPISGHRSVSWYQQTPGQGLQFLFEYFSETQRNKGNFPGRFSGRQFSNSRSEMNVSTLELGDSALYLCASSLDSGGLAEETQYFGPGTRLLVL.

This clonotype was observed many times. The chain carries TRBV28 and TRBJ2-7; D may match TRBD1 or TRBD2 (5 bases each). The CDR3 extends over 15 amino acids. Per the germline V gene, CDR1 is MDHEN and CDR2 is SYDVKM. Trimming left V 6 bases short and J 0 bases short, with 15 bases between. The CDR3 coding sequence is TGTGCCAGCAGCTTTCGGGGCACCCGCTCCTACGAGCAGTACTTC. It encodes CASSFRGTRSYEQYF.

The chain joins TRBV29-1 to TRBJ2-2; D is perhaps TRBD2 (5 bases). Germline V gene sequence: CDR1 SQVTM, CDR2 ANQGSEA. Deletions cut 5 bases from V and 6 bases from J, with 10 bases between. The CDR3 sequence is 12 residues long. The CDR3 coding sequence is TGCAGCGTTACACTAGAGGCCGGGGAGCTGTTTTTT. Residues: CSVTLEAGELFF.

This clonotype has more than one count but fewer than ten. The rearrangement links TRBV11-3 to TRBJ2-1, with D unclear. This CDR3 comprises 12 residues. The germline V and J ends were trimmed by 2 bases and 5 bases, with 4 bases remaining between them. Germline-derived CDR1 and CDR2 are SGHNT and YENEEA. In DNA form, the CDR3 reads TGTGCCAGCAGCTTATCCCACAATGAGCAGTTCTTC. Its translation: CASSLSHNEQFF.

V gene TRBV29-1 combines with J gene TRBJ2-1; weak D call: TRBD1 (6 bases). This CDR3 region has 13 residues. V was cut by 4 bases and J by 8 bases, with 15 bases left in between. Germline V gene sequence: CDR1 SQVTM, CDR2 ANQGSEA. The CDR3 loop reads CSVAGQSLDEQFF. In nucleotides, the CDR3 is TGCAGCGTTGCCGGACAGTCTCTAGATGAGCAGTTCTTC.

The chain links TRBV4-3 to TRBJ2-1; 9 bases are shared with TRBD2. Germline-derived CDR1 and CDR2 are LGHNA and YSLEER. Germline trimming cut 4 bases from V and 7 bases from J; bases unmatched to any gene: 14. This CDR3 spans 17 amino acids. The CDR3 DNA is TGCGCCAGCAGCCTCAAGGTAGCGGGAGTTTCGTATAATGAGCAGTTCTTC. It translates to CASSLKVAGVSYNEQFF.

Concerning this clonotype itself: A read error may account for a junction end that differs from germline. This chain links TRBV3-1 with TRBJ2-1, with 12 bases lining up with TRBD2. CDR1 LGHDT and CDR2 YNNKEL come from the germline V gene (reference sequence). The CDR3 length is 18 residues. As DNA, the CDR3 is TGTGCCAGCAGCCAAGATCCTAGGGCTAGCGGGAGGGCCCATGAGCGGTTCTTC. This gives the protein CASSQDPRASGRAHERFF.

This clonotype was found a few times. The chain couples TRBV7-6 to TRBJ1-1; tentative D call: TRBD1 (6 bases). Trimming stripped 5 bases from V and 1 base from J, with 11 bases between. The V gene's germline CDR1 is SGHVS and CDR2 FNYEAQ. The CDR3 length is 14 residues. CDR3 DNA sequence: TGTGCCAGCAGCCCCGGGACAACGAACACTGAAGCTTTCTTT. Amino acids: CASSPGTTNTEAFF.

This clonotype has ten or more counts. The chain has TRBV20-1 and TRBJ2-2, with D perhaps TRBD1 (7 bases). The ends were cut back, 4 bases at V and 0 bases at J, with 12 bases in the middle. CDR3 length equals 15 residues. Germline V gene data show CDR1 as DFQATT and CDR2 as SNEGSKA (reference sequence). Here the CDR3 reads CSATPGGPNTGELFF. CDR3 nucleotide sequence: TGCAGTGCTACACCAGGGGGGCCGAACACCGGGGAGCTGTTTTTT.

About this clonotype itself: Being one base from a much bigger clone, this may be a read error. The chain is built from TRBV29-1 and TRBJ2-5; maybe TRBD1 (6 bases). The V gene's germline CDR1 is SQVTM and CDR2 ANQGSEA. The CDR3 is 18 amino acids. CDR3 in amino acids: CSVERTRDKGLLEEAQYF. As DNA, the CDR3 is TGCAGCGTTGAGAGGACCCGGGACAAGGGCCTACTGGAAGAGGCCCAGTACTTC.

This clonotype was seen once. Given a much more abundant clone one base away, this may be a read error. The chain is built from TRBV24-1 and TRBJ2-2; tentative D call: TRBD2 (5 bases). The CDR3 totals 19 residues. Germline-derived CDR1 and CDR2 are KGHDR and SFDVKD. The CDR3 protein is CATSDPQTKKLGNTGKLFF. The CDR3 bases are TGTGCCACCAGTGATCCTCAGACGAAAAAACTTGGAAACACCGGGAAGCTGTTTTTT.

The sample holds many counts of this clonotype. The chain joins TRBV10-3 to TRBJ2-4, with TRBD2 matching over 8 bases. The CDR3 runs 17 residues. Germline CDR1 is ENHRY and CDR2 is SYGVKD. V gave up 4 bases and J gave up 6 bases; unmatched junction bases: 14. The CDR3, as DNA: TGTGCCATCAGTGGGGGCACCTCGAGCGGGAGCGGAAACATTCAGTACTTC. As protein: CAISGGTSSGSGNIQYF.

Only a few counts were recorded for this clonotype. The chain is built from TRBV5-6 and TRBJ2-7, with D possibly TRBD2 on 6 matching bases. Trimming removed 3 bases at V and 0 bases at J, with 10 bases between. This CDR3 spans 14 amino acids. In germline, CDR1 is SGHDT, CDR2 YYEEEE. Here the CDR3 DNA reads TGTGCCAGCAGCTCGGGACTCTCCTCCTACGAGCAGTACTTC. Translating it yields CASSSGLSSYEQYF. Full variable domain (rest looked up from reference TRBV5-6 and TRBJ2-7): DAGVTQSPTHLIKTRGQQVTLRCSPKSGHDTVSWYQQALGQGPQFIFQYYEEEERQRGNFPDRFSGHQFPNYSSELNVNALLLGDSALYLCASSSGLSSYEQYFGPGTRLTVT.

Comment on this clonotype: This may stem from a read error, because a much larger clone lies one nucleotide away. CDR3 coding DNA: TGTGCCAACAGCGTGGGGCAGGGCCGAGAGACCCAGTACTTC. Its translation is CANSVGQGRETQYF. The chain combines TRBV9 with TRBJ2-5, with a tentative D call TRBD1 (5 bases). CDR1 is SGDLS, CDR2 YYNGEE, per germline. The CDR3 loop spans 14 amino acids.

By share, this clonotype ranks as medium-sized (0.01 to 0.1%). The CDR3 spells CASSYTTGAGDEQFF. In nucleotides, the CDR3 is TGTGCCAGCAGTTACACGACAGGGGCAGGGGATGAGCAGTTCTTC. The V and J genes are TRBV6-2 or TRBV6-3 and TRBJ2-1; TRBD1 aligns across 8 bases. This CDR3 region has 15 residues. Germline V gene sequence: CDR1 MNHEY, CDR2 SVGEGT. The V gene end was trimmed by 2 bases and the J gene end by 8 bases; junction bases not matched to a gene: 8.

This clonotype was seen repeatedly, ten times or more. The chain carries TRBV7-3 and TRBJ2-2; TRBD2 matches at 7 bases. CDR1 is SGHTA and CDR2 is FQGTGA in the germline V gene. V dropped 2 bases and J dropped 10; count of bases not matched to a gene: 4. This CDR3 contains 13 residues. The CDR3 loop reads CASSLGAGAELFF. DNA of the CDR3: TGTGCCAGCAGCTTAGGTGCGGGAGCGGAGCTGTTTTTT.

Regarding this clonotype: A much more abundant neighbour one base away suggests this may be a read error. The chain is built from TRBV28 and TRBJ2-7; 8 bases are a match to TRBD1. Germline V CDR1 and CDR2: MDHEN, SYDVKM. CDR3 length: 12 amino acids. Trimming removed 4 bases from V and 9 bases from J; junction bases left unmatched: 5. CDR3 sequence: CASSSRGRGQYF. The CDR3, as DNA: TGTGCCAGCAGTTCCAGGGGGCGAGGGCAGTACTTC.

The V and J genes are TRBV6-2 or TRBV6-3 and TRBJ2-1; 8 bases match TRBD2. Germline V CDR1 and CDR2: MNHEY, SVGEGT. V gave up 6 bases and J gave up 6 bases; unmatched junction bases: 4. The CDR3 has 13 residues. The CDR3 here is CASSWTSPNEQFF. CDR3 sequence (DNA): TGTGCCAGCAGCTGGACTAGCCCCAATGAGCAGTTCTTC.

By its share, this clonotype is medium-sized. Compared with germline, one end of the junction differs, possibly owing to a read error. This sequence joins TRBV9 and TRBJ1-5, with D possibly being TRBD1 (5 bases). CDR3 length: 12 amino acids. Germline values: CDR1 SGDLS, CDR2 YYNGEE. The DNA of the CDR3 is TGTGCCAGCGGAGGTCGAACAGGCCCTGTGGATTTT. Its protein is CASGGRTGPVDF. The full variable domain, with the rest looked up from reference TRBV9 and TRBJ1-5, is DSGVTQTPKHLITATGQRVTLRCSPRSGDLSVYWYQQSLDQGLQFLIQYYNGEERAKGNILERFSAQQFPDLHSELNLSSLELGDSALYFCASGGRTGPVDFGDGTRLSIL.